Listed below are T cell receptor beta chains from one sample, sequenced in a study of T cells and copy number aberrations in small-cell lung cancer. Only in-frame clones appear in the TCRdb table, and some are missing; sequencing was by immunoSEQ multiplex PCR. The sample holds fewer than 550 clones, 70% to 90% seen once. Sequenced input: normal tissue next to the tumor. Receptors originate from a man aged 60 to 75 with small cell lung cancer. Both conserved end residues are trimmed from each CDR3. Only some rows state a clone size, as once, few, many or a class for expanded clones.

CDR3 protein | clone size | J gene | V gene
SVDGGSVGYEQY | NA | TRBJ2-7 | TRBV29-1
ASSEGAHQETQY | NA | TRBJ2-5 | TRBV2
ASSHFYT | NA | TRBJ1-2 | TRBV3-1/TRBV3-2
ASSLGGNEKLF | NA | TRBJ1-4 | TRBV18
ASSATSETQY | NA | TRBJ2-5 | TRBV5-1
ASSFPGGNTIY | NA | TRBJ1-3 | TRBV11-2
ASSYRDSIGGTDTQY | few | TRBJ2-3 | TRBV9
ASNGQGFGEAF | few | TRBJ1-1 | TRBV2
ASRITGAQETQY | NA | TRBJ2-5 | TRBV27
ASSPPQGAGQY | NA | TRBJ2-7 | TRBV18
ASSQRTGGNQETQY | NA | TRBJ2-5 | TRBV14
ASAGGVRGANVLT | NA | TRBJ2-6 | TRBV7-9
ASSPPAGTNYGYT | NA | TRBJ1-2 | TRBV18
ASSLAGQYSYEQY | NA | TRBJ2-7 | TRBV5-5
ASSLRTGEQETQY | once | TRBJ2-5 | TRBV5-5
ASVTSGRATSTDTQY | NA | TRBJ2-3 | TRBV23-1
ASILLRDGYT | NA | TRBJ1-2 | TRBV2
AWSGGGGRYGYT | few | TRBJ1-2 | TRBV30
ASSERTSGTYEQY | NA | TRBJ2-7 | TRBV5-1
ASSATGFGETQY | few | TRBJ2-5 | TRBV9
ASSFRVLGARDTEAF | NA | TRBJ1-1 | TRBV27
ASSLDRVADGYT | NA | TRBJ1-2 | TRBV11-3